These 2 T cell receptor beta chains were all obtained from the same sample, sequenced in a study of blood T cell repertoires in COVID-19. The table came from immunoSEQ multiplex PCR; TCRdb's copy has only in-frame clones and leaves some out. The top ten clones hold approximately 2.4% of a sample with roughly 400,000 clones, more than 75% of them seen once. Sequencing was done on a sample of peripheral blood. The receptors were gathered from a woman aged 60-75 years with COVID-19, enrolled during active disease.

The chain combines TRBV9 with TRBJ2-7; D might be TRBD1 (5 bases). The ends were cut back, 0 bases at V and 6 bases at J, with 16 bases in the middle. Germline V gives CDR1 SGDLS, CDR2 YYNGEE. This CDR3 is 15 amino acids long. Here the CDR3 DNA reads TGTGCCAGCAGCGTAGACGGCAGGGCTTTGGGCGAGCAGTACTTC. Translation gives CASSVDGRALGEQYF.

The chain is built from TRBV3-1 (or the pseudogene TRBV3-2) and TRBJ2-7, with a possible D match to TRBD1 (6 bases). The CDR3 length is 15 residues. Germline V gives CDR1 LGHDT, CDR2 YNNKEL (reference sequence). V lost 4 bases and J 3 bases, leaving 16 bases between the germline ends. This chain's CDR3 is CASSRKVQGHYEQYF. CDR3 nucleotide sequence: TGTGCCAGCAGCCGGAAGGTACAGGGCCACTACGAGCAGTACTTC.